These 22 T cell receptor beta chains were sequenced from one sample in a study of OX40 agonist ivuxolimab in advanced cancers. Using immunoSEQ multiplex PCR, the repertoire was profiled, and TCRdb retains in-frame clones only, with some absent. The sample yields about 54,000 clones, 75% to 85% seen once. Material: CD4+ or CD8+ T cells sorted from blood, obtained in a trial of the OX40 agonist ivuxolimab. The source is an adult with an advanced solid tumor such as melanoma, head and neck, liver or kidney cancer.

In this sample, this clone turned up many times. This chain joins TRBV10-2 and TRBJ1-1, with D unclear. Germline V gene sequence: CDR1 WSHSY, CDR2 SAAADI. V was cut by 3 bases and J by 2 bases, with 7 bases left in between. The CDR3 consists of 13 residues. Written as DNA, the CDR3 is TGCGCCAGCAGTGACCCCGCTAACACTGAAGCTTTCTTT. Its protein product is CASSDPANTEAFF.

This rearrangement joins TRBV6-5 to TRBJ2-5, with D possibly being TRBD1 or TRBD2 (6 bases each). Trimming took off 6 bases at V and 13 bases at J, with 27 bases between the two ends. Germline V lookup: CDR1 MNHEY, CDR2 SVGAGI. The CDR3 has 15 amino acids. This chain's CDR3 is CASSPNRGRALRMYF. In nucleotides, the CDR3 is TGTGCCAGCAGCCCAAACCGGGGGCGGGCCCTCCGGATGTACTTC.

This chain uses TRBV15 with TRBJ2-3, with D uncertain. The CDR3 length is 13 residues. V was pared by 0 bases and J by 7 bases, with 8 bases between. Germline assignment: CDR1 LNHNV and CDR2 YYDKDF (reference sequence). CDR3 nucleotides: TGTGCCACCAGCAGAGATCTAGGGAATACGCAGTATTTT. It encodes CATSRDLGNTQYF.

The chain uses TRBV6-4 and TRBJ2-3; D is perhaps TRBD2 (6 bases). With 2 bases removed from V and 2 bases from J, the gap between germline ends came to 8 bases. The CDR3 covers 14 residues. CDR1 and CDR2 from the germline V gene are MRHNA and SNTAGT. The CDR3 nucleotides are TGTGCCAGCAGTGACGGGACTTTCACAGATACGCAGTATTTT. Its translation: CASSDGTFTDTQYF.

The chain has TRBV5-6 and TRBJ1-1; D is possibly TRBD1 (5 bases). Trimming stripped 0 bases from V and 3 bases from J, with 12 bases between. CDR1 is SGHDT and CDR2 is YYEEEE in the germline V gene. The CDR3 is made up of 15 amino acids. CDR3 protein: CASSLGDGGYTEAFF. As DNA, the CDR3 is TGTGCCAGCAGCTTGGGGGATGGGGGTTACACTGAAGCTTTCTTT.

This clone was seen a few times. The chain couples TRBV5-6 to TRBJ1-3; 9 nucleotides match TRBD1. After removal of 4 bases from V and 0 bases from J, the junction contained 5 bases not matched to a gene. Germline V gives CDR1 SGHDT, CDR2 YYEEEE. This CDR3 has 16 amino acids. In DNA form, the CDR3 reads TGTGCCAGCAGCCGGGGGACAGGGATCTCTGGAAACACCATATATTTT. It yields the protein CASSRGTGISGNTIYF.

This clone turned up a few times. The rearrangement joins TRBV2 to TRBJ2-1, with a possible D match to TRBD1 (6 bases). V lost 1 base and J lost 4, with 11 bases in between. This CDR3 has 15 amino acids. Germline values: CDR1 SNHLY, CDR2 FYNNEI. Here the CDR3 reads CASSEGQGFYNEQFF. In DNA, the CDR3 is TGTGCCAGCAGTGAAGGGCAGGGGTTTTACAATGAGCAGTTCTTC.

CDR3 protein: CASRKDRSAYEQYF. In DNA, the CDR3 is TGTGCCAGCAGGAAGGACAGATCAGCCTACGAGCAGTACTTC. The gene calls are TRBV6-1 and TRBJ2-7; possibly TRBD1 for D (6 bases). This CDR3 is built from 14 residues. Germline CDR1 reads MNHNS; CDR2 reads SASEGT. The ends were cut back, 6 bases at V and 2 bases at J, with 14 bases in the middle.

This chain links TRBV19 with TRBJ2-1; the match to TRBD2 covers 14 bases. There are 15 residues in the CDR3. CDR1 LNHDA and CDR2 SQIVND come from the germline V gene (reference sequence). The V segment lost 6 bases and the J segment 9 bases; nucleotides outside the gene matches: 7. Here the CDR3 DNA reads TGTGCCAGTAGACCCCCGGGACTAGCGGGGGTTGAGCAGTTCTTC. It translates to CASRPPGLAGVEQFF.

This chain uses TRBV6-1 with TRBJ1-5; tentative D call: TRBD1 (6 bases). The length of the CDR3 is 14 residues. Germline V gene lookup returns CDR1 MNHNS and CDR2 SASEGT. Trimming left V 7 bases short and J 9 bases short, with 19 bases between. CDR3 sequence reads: CASTLSTGPWPQHF. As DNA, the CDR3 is TGTGCCAGCACCCTATCGACAGGCCCTTGGCCCCAGCATTTT.

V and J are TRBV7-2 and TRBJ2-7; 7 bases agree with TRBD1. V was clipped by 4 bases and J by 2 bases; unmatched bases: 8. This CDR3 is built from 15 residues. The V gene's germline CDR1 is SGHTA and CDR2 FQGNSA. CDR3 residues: CASSSGGQTTYEQYF. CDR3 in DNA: TGTGCCAGCAGCTCTGGGGGACAGACTACCTACGAGCAGTACTTC. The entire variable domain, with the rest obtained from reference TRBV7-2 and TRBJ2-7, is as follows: GAGVSQSPSNKVTEKGKDVELRCDPISGHTALYWYRQSLGQGLEFLIYFQGNSAPDKSGLPSDRFSAERTGGSVSTLTIQRTQQEDSAVYLCASSSGGQTTYEQYFGPGTRLTVT.

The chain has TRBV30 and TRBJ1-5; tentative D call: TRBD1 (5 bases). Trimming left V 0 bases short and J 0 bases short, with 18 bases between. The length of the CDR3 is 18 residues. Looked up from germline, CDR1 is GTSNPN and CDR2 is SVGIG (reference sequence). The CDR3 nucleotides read TGTGCCTGGAGTGTCGGGATAGGGACTCATTATAGCAATCAGCCCCAGCATTTT. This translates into CAWSVGIGTHYSNQPQHF.

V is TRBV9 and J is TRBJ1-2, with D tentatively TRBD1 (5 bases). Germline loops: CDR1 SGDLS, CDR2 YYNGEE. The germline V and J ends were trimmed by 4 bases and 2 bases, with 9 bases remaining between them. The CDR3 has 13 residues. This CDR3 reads CASSRQGNYGYTF. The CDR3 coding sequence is TGTGCCAGCAGCCGCCAGGGCAACTATGGCTACACCTTC.

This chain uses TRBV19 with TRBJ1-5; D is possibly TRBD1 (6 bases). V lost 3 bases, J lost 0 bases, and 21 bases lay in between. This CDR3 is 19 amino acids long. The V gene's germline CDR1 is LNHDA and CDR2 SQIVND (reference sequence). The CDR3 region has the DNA TGTGCCAGTAGTATTGGGTTGGGGGGCGCAGGTCTTAGCAATCAGCCCCAGCATTTT. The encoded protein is CASSIGLGGAGLSNQPQHF. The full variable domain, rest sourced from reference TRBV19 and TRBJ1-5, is DGGITQSPKYLFRKEGQNVTLSCEQNLNHDAMYWYRQDPGQGLRLIYYSQIVNDFQKGDIAEGYSVSREKKESFPLTVTSAQKNPTAFYLCASSIGLGGAGLSNQPQHFGDGTRLSIL.

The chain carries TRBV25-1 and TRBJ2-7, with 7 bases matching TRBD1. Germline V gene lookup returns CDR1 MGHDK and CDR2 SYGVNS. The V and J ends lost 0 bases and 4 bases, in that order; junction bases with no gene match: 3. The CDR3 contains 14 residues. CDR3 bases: TGTGCCAGCAGTGAATATGGGACAGTATACGAGCAGTACTTC. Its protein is CASSEYGTVYEQYF.

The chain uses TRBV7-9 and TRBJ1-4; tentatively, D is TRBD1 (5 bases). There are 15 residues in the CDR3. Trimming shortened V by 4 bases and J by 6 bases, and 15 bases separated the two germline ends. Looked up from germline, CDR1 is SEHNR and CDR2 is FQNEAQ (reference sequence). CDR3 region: CASSSRRGADEKLFF. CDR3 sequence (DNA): TGTGCCAGCAGCTCCCGGAGAGGGGCGGATGAAAAACTGTTTTTT.

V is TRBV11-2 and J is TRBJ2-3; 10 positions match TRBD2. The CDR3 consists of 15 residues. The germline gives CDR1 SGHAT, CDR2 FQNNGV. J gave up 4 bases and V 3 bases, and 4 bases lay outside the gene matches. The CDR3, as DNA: TGTGCCAGCAGCTTGGTCCTAGCGGGGGCAGATACGCAGTATTTT. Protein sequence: CASSLVLAGADTQYF.

This chain's CDR3 is CASSENRGETQYF. As DNA, the CDR3 is TGTGCCAGCAGTGAAAACAGAGGGGAGACCCAGTACTTC. The chain has TRBV6-4 and TRBJ2-5; tentatively, D is TRBD2 (5 bases). This CDR3 region has 13 residues. V was shortened by 3 bases and J by 5 bases, with 10 bases between the two germline ends. The germline gives CDR1 MRHNA, CDR2 SNTAGT.

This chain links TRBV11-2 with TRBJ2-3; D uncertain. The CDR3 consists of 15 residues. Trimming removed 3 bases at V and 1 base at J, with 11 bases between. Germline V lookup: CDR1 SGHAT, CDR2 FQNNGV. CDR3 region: CASSLTTRGTDTQYF. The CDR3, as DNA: TGTGCCAGCAGCTTGACAACCCGGGGCACAGATACGCAGTATTTT.

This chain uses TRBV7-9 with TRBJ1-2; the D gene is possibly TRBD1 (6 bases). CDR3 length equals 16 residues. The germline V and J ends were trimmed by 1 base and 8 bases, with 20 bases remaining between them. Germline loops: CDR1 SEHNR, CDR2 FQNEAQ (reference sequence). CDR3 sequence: CASSLVGGDTGGGYTF. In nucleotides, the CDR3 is TGTGCCAGCAGCTTAGTAGGTGGGGACACCGGCGGAGGCTACACCTTC.

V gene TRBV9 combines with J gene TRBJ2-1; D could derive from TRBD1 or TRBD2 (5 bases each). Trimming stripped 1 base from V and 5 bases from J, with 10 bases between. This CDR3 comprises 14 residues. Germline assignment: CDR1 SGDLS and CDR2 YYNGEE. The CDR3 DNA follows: TGTGCCAGCAGCGTACAGGGAGAAGACAATGAGCAGTTCTTC. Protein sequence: CASSVQGEDNEQFF.

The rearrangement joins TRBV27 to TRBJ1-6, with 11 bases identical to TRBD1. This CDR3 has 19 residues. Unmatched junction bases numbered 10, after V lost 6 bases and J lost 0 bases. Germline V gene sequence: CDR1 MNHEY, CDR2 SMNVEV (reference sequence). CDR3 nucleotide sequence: TGTGCCAGCAGCATGACCGGGACAGGGGGGAGCTCCTATAATTCACCCCTCCACTTT. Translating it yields CASSMTGTGGSSYNSPLHF.